This T cell receptor (beta chain) was obtained from a study of cytomegalovirus exposure and HLA in healthy donors. PCR used 60 Vbeta primers and 13 Jbeta primers. Libraries were prepared by immunoSEQ multiplex PCR; TCRdb keeps only in-frame clonotypes and omits some of them. This table holds fewer than 250,000 clones, around nine tenths found once. The V gene's germline CDR1 is GTSNPN and CDR2 SVGIG (reference sequence). Between the trimmed V and J ends, which lost 2 bases and 3 bases, there was a span of 16 bases. The CDR3 runs to 15 residues. Healthy individuals who donated bone marrow served as the donors.

This TCR was recovered from a woman aged 18-29 years in good health and CMV-seronegative. The sample comprised PBMCs. The V and J genes are TRBV30 and TRBJ1-1; perhaps TRBD1 as D (5 bases). CDR3 nucleotide sequence: TGTGCCTGGAGTTTCCCTGGGGGGTGGGACACTGAAGCTTTCTTT. Translating gives CAWSFPGGWDTEAFF.